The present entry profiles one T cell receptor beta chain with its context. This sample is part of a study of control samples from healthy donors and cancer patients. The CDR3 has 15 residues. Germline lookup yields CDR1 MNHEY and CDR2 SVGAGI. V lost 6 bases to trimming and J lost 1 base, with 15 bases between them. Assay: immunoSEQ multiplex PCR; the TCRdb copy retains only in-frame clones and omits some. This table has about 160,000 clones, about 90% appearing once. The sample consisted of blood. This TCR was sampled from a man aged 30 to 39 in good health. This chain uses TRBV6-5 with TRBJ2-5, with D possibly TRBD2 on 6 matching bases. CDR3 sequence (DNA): TGTGCCAGCAGGGCTAGCGTCCATCCCCAAGAGACCCAGTACTTC. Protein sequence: CASRASVHPQETQYF.